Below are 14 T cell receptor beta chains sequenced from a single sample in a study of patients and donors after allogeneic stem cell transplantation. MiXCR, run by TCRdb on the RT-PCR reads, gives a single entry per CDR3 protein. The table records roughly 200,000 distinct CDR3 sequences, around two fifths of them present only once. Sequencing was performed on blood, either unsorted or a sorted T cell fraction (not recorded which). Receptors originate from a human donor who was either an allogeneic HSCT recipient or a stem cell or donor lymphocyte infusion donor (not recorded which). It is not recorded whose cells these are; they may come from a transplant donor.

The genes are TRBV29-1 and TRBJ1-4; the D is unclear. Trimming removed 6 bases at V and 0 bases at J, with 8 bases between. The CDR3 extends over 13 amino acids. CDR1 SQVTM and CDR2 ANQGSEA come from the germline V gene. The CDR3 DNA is TGCAGCGTCTTACAGACAACTAATGAAAAACTGTTTTTT. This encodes CSVLQTTNEKLFF.

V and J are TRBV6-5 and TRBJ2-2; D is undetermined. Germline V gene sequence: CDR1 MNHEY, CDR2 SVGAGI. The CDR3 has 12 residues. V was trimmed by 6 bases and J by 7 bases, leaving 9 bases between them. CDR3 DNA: TGTGCCAGCAGCCACGTAGGCGGGGAGCTGTTTTTT. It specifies CASSHVGGELFF.

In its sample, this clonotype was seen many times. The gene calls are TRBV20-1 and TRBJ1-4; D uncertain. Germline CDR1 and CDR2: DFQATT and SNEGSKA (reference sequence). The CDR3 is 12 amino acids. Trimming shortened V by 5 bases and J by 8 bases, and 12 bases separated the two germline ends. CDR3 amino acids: CSALSGGEKLFF. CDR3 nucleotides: TGCAGTGCTTTAAGTGGAGGGGAAAAACTGTTTTTT.

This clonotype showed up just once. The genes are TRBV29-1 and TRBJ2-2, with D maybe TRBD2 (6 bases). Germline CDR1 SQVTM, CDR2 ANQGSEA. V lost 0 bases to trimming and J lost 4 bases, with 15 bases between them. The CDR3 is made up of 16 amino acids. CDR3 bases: TGCAGCGTTGAAGATATACGGGAGCAGGCCACCGGGGAGCTGTTTTTT. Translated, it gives CSVEDIREQATGELFF.

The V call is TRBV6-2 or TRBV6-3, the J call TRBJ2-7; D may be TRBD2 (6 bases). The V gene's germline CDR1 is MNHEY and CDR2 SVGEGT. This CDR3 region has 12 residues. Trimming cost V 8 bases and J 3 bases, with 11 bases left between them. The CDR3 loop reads CASGLLYYEQYF. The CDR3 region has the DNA TGTGCCAGCGGACTACTTTACTACGAGCAGTACTTC.

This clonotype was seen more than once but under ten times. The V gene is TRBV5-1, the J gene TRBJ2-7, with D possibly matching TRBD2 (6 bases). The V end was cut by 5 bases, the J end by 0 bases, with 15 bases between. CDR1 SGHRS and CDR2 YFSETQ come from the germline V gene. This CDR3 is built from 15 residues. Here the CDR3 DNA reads TGCGCCAGCAGTCCCGGGACTTCCTCCTCCTACGAGCAGTACTTC. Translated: CASSPGTSSSYEQYF.

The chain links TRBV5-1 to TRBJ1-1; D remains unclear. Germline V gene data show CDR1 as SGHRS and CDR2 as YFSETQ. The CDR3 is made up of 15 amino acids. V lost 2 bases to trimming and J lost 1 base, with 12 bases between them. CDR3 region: CASSFVLSGNTEAFF. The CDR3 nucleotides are TGCGCCAGCAGCTTTGTGTTAAGTGGGAACACTGAAGCTTTCTTT.

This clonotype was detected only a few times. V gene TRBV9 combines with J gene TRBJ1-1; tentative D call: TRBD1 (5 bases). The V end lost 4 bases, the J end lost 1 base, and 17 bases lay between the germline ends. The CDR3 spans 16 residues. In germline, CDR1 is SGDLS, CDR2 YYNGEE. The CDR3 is CASSLDMGRKNTEAFF. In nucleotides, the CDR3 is TGTGCCAGCAGCTTAGACATGGGGCGAAAGAACACTGAAGCTTTCTTT.

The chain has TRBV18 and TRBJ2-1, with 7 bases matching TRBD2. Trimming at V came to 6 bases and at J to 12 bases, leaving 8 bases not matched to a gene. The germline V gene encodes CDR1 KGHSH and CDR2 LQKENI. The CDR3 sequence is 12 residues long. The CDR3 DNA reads TGTGCCAGCTCTCCCCGAGGGGAGGGGCAGTTCTTC. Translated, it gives CASSPRGEGQFF.

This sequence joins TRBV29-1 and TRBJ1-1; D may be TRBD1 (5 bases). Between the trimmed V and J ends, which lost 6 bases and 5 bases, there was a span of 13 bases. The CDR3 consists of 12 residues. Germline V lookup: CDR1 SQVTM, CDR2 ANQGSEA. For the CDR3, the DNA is TGCAGCGTCTGGAGGGGAGTTACTGAAGCTTTCTTT. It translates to CSVWRGVTEAFF.

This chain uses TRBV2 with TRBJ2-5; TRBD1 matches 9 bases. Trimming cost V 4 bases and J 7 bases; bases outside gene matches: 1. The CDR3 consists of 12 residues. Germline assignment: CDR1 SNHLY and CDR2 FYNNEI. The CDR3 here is CASSGTGVTQYF. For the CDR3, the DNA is TGTGCCAGCAGTGGGACAGGGGTGACCCAGTACTTC.

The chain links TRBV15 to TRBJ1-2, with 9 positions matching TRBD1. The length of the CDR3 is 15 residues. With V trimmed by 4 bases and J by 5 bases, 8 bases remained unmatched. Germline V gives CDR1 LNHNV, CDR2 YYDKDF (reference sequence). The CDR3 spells CATSKAGTGLYGYTF. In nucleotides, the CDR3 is TGTGCCACCAGCAAGGCCGGGACAGGGTTGTATGGCTACACCTTC.

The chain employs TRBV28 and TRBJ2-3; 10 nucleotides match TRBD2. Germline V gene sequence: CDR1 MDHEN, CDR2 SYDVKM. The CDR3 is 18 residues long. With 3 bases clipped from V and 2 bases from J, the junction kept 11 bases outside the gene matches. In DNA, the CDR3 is TGTGCCAGCAGTTTGCTAGCGGGAGACCCAATTCCCACAGATACGCAGTATTTT. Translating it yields CASSLLAGDPIPTDTQYF. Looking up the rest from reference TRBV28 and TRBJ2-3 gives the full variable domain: DVKVTQSSRYLVKRTGEKVFLECVQDMDHENMFWYRQDPGLGLRLIYFSYDVKMKEKGDIPEGYSVSREKKERFSLILESASTNQTSMYLCASSLLAGDPIPTDTQYFGPGTRLTVL.

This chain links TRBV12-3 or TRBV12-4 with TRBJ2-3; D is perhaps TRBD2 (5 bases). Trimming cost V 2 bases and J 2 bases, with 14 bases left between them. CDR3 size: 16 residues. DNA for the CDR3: TGTGCCAGCAGTTTATCTACTGAGCGGAACACAGATACGCAGTATTTT. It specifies CASSLSTERNTDTQYF.